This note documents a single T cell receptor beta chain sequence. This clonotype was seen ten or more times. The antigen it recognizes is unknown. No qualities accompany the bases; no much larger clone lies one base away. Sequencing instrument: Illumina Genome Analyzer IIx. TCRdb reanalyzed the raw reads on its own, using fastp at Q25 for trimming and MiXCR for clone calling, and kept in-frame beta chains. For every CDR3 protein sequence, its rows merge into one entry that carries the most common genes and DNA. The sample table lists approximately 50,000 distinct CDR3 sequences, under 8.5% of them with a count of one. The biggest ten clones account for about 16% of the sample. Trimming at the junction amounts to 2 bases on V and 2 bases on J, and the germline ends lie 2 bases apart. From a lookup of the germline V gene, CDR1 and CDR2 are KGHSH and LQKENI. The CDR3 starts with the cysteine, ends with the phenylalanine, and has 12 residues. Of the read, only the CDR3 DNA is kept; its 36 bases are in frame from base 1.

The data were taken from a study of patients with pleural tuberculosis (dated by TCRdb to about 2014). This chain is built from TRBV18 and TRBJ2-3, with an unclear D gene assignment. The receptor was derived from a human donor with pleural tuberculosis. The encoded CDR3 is CASSPYTDTQYF. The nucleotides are TGTGCCAGCTCACCATACACAGATACGCAGTATTTT.